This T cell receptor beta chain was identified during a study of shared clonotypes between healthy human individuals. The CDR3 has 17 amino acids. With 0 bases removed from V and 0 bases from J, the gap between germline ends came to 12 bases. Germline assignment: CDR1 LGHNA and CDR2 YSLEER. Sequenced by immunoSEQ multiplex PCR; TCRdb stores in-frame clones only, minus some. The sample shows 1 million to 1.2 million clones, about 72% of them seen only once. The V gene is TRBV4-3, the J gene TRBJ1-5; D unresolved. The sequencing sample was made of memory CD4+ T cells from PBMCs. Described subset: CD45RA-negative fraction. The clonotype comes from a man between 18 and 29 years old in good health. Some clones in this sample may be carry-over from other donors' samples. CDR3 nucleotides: TGCGCCAGCAGCCAAGAGCTGGGCAGCCCTAGCAATCAGCCCCAGCATTTT. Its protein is CASSQELGSPSNQPQHF.